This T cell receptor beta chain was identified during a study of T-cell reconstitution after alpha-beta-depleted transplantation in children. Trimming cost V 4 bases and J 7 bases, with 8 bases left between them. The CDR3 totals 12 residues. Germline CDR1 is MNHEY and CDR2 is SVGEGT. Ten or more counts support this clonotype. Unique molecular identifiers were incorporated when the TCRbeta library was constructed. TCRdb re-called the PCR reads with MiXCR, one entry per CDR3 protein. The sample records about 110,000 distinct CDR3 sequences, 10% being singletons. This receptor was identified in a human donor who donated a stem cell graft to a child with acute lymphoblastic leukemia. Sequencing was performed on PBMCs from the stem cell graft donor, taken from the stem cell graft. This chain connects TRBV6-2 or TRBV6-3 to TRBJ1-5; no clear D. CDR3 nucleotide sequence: TGTGCCAGCAGTTTAAACGGGCAGCCCCAGCATTTT. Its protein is CASSLNGQPQHF.